What follows is one TCR beta chain and its context. What it binds is not known. This table comes from immunoSEQ multiplex PCR, and its TCRdb copy is limited to in-frame clones, with some not included. Of about 9,700 clones listed, approximately 82% are singletons. These data belong to a study of tumor-infiltrating lymphocytes in localized non-small cell lung cancer. Overall study results and limits: Only some patients had TCR sequencing, depending on available tissue. Higher tumor T cell infiltration than in uninvolved lung was supported by TCRbeta sequencing.

Trimming took off 1 base at V and 6 bases at J, with 18 bases between the two ends. The CDR3 has 16 residues. Per germline, CDR1 SGHRS and CDR2 YFSETQ. Material: lung tumor tissue. The genes are TRBV5-1 and TRBJ2-3; the D gene is possibly TRBD1 (6 bases). This TCR came from a human donor with non-small cell lung cancer. In DNA form, the CDR3 reads TGCGCCAGCAGCTTGATTTGGGGGCCCTCAGGGGATACGCAGTATTTT. Protein sequence: CASSLIWGPSGDTQYF.